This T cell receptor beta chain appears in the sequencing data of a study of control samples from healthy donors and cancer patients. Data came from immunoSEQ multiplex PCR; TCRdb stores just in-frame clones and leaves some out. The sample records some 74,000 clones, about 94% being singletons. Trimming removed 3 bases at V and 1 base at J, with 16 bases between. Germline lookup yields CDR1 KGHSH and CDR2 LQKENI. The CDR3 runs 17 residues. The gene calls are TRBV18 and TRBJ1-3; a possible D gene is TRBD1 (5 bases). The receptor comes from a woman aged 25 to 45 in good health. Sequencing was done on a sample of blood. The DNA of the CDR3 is TGTGCCAGCTCACCCCGCCGCGGGGACGGTTCTGGAAACACCATATATTTT. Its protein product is CASSPRRGDGSGNTIYF.